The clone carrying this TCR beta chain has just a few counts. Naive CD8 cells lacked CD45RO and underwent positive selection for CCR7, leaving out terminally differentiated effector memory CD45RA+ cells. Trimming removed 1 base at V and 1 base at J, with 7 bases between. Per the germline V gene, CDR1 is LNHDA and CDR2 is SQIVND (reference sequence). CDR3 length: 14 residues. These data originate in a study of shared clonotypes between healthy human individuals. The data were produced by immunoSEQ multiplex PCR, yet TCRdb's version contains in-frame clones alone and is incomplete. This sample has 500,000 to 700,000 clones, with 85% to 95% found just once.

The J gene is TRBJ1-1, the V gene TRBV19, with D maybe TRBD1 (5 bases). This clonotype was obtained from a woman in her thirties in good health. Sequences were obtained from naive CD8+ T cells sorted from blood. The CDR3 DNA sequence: TGTGCCAGTAGTATAGCAACAGGGAACACTGAAGCTTTCTTT. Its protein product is CASSIATGNTEAFF.